This T cell receptor beta chain was documented in a study of technical replicates of blood from a handful of donors. This CDR3 is built from 13 residues. Germline V lookup: CDR1 SGHTS, CDR2 YDEGEE. V lost 1 base and J lost 6, with 11 bases in between. Profiled with immunoSEQ multiplex PCR; TCRdb holds only in-frame clones, not every one. The sample holds 60,000 to 90,000 clones, 95% to 98% seen once. This receptor was taken from a human donor in good health. The sample consisted of T cells isolated from PBMCs. The chain carries TRBV5-8 and TRBJ2-7; D gene unclear. The chain's CDR3 is CASSLQRLGEQYF. The DNA for the CDR3 is TGTGCCAGCAGCTTGCAGCGCCTGGGCGAGCAGTACTTC. The variable domain in full, completed from reference TRBV5-8 and TRBJ2-7, reads EAGVTQSPTHLIKTRGQQATLRCSPISGHTSVYWYQQALGLGLQFLLWYDEGEERNRGNFPPRFSGRQFPNYSSELNVNALELEDSALYLCASSLQRLGEQYFGPGTRLTVT.